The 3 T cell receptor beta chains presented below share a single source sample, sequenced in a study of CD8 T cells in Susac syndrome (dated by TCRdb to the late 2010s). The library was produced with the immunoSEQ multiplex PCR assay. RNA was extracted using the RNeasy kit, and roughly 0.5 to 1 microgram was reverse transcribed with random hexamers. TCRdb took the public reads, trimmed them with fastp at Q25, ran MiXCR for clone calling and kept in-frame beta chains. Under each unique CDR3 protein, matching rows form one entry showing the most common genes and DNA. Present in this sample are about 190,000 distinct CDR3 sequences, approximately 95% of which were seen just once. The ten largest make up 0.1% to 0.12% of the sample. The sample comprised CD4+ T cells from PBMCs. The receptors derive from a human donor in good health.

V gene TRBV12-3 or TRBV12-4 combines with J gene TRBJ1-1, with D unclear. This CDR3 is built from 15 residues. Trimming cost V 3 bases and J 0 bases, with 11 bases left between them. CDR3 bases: TGTGCCAGCAGTTTTCGGAGACAAATGAACACTGAAGCTTTCTTT. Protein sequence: CASSFRRQMNTEAFF.

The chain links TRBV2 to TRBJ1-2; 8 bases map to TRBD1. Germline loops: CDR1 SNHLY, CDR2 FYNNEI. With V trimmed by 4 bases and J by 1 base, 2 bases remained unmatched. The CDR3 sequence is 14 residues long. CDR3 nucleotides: TGTGCCAGCAGTGTCGGACAGGGTAACTATGGCTACACCTTC. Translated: CASSVGQGNYGYTF.

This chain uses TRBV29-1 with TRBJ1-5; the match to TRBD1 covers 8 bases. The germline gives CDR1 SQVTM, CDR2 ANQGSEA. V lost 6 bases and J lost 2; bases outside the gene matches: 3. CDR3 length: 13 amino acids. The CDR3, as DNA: TGCAGCGTCGCGACAGGGGGCAATCAGCCCCAGCATTTT. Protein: CSVATGGNQPQHF.